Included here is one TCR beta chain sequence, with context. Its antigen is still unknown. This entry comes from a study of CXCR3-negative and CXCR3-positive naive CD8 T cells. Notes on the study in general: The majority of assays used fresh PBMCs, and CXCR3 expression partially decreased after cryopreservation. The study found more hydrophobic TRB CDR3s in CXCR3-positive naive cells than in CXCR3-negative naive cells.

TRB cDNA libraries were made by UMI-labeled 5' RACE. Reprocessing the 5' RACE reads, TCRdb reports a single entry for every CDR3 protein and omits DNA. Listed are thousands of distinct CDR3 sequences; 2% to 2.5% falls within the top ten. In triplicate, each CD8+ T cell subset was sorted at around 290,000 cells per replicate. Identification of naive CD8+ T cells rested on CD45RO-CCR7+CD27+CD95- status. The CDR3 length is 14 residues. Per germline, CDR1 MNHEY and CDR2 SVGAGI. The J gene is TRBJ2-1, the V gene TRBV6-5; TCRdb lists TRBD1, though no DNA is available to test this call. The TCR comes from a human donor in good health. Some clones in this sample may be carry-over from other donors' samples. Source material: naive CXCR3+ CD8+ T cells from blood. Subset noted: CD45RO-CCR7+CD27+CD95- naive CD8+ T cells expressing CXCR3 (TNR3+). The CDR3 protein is CASSLQYGTHQQFF.